The next 27 T cell receptor beta chains were all read from a single sample in a study of T cell responses to AZD1222 COVID-19 vaccine. Data came from immunoSEQ multiplex PCR; TCRdb stores just in-frame clones and leaves some out. The repertoire holds roughly 120,000 clones, approximately 92% seen once, with more than 6% in the top ten. The input for sequencing was peripheral blood, taken 28 days after the second AZD1222 dose. The receptor source for this set is an adult who received the AZD1222 COVID-19 vaccine.

The V and J genes are TRBV7-2 and TRBJ1-6; D is perhaps TRBD1 (6 bases). Germline CDR1 and CDR2: SGHTA and FQGNSA. V lost 2 bases and J 7 bases, leaving 15 bases between the germline ends. The CDR3 totals 16 residues. CDR3 sequence reads: CASSLLTGLGNSPLHF. CDR3 nucleotide sequence: TGTGCCAGCAGCTTACTGACAGGCCTCGGGAATTCACCCCTCCACTTT.

This rearrangement joins TRBV19 to TRBJ1-2; 7 bases align to TRBD1. Germline assignment: CDR1 LNHDA and CDR2 SQIVND (reference sequence). This CDR3 region has 14 residues. Trimming took 4 bases from V and 7 from J; bases not matched to a gene: 9. CDR3: CASSTTGQWGGYTF. DNA of the CDR3: TGTGCCAGTAGTACGACAGGGCAATGGGGTGGCTACACCTTC.

This clone was seen only a few times. The V gene is TRBV19, the J gene TRBJ2-1; TRBD2 is a possible D gene (6 bases). The CDR3 sequence is 17 residues long. Germline CDR1 and CDR2: LNHDA and SQIVND (reference sequence). V lost 5 bases and J 4 bases, leaving 21 bases between the germline ends. CDR3 in DNA: TGTGCCAGTAGTGTCTCCTCTTCCGGGACTGCTTACAATGAGCAGTTCTTC. Its translation is CASSVSSSGTAYNEQFF.

This chain joins TRBV28 and TRBJ1-5, with TRBD1 matching over 10 bases. The V gene's germline CDR1 is MDHEN and CDR2 SYDVKM. This CDR3 is 16 amino acids long. V was pared by 3 bases and J by 2 bases, with 4 bases of the junction left unmatched. This chain's CDR3 is CASSFRQGAGNQPQHF. The CDR3 DNA reads as TGTGCCAGCAGTTTTAGACAGGGGGCAGGCAATCAGCCCCAGCATTTT.

The chain uses TRBV6-6 and TRBJ2-3; no firm D call. The CDR3 has 13 amino acids. Trimming removed 8 bases from V and 2 bases from J, with 11 bases in between. The germline CDR1 and CDR2 sequences are MNHNY and SVGAGI (reference sequence). For the CDR3, the DNA is TGTGCCAGCTGCATGGTCCTCACAGATACGCAGTATTTT. Translation gives CASCMVLTDTQYF.

The rearrangement joins TRBV15 to TRBJ1-5; 7 nucleotides line up with TRBD1. The germline CDR1 and CDR2 sequences are LNHNV and YYDKDF (reference sequence). The CDR3 length is 15 residues. Trimming removed 4 bases from V and 2 bases from J; junction bases left unmatched: 5. CDR3 in amino acids: CATSNRDSGNQPQHF. CDR3 in DNA: TGTGCCACCAGCAACAGGGACAGTGGCAATCAGCCCCAGCATTTT.

J is TRBJ2-1 and V is TRBV20-1; D might be TRBD2 (5 bases). This CDR3 spans 13 amino acids. V lost 3 bases and J 4 bases, leaving 10 bases between the germline ends. The germline V gene has CDR1 DFQATT and CDR2 SNEGSKA (reference sequence). The CDR3 reads CSASFAGYNEQFF. Here the CDR3 DNA reads TGCAGTGCTAGTTTTGCGGGTTACAATGAGCAGTTCTTC.

The rearrangement links TRBV29-1 to TRBJ1-2, with 9 bases aligning to TRBD1. V dropped 4 bases and J dropped 3; count of bases not matched to a gene: 6. CDR3 size: 14 residues. The germline gives CDR1 SQVTM, CDR2 ANQGSEA. CDR3 sequence (DNA): TGCAGCGTTGTCGGACAGGGGTTCGACTATGGCTACACCTTC. Translation: CSVVGQGFDYGYTF.

V and J are TRBV11-2 and TRBJ2-7; possibly TRBD1 for D (6 bases). Trimming took off 4 bases at V and 3 bases at J, with 16 bases between the two ends. CDR1 and CDR2 (germline): SGHAT, FQNNGV. The CDR3 sequence is 15 residues long. The CDR3 spells CASSSLRRQVYEQYF. The CDR3 DNA follows: TGTGCCAGCAGCTCCCTCCGGAGACAGGTCTACGAGCAGTACTTC.

This rearrangement joins TRBV6-5 to TRBJ2-7; 7 nucleotides line up with TRBD1. The V gene's germline CDR1 is MNHEY and CDR2 SVGAGI. V was pared by 5 bases and J by 0 bases, with 4 bases of the junction left unmatched. The CDR3 has 14 residues. The DNA of the CDR3 is TGTGCCAGCAGTCGCCGGGACAGCTCCTACGAGCAGTACTTC. The encoded protein is CASSRRDSSYEQYF.

The rearrangement uses TRBV5-1 and TRBJ2-7; D unresolved. The ends were cut back, 3 bases at V and 5 bases at J, with 12 bases in the middle. The CDR3 is 13 amino acids. From germline, CDR1 is SGHRS and CDR2 YFSETQ. CDR3 protein: CASSSSGTHEQYF. CDR3 nucleotide sequence: TGCGCCAGCAGCTCCTCAGGTACCCACGAGCAGTACTTC.

CDR3 nucleotides: TGTGCCAGCAGCTTTACTGGAGGCGGGACTGAAGCTTTCTTT. It yields the protein CASSFTGGGTEAFF. This chain uses TRBV5-5 with TRBJ1-1; D gene uncertain. The germline V gene encodes CDR1 SGHKS and CDR2 YYEKEE (reference sequence). The V end lost 2 bases, the J end lost 5 bases, and 13 bases lay between the germline ends. The CDR3 has 14 amino acids.

This sequence joins TRBV28 and TRBJ1-2, with D uncertain. V dropped 2 bases and J dropped 2 bases, with 9 bases sitting between them. The CDR3 contains 14 residues. Germline loops: CDR1 MDHEN, CDR2 SYDVKM. The CDR3 DNA sequence: TGTGCCAGCAGTTTAGACTACTCAAACTATGGCTACACCTTC. This codes for CASSLDYSNYGYTF.

V is TRBV28 and J is TRBJ1-5; 7 bases are shared with TRBD1. V shed 10 bases, J shed 0 bases, and the junction held 12 bases outside the gene matches. The CDR3 loop spans 16 amino acids. Germline CDR1 and CDR2: MDHEN and SYDVKM. This CDR3 reads CATTDRAGHSNQPQHF. The CDR3 DNA sequence: TGTGCCACCACCGACAGGGCTGGTCATAGCAATCAGCCCCAGCATTTT.

The rearrangement links TRBV19 to TRBJ2-5, with 8 bases identical to TRBD2. Germline V CDR1 and CDR2: LNHDA, SQIVND (reference sequence). V shed 5 bases and J 7 bases; nucleotides not matched to a gene: 12. This CDR3 is built from 15 residues. The CDR3 is CASSPRLATLGTQYF. CDR3 DNA: TGTGCCAGTAGTCCTCGACTAGCGACGCTGGGGACCCAGTACTTC. Full variable domain (remainder filled in from reference TRBV19 and TRBJ2-5): DGGITQSPKYLFRKEGQNVTLSCEQNLNHDAMYWYRQDPGQGLRLIYYSQIVNDFQKGDIAEGYSVSREKKESFPLTVTSAQKNPTAFYLCASSPRLATLGTQYFGPGTRLLVL.

The chain links TRBV7-9 to TRBJ1-2; D perhaps matches TRBD1 (5 bases). V lost 1 base, J lost 8 bases, and 20 bases lay in between. CDR1 SEHNR and CDR2 FQNEAQ come from the germline V gene (reference sequence). The CDR3 consists of 16 residues. CDR3 nucleotide sequence: TGTGCCAGCAGCTTAGTTAGACGGGACGGACCTAAGGGCTACACCTTC. It codes for CASSLVRRDGPKGYTF. The complete variable domain, with remaining parts taken from reference TRBV7-9 and TRBJ1-2, reads DTGVSQNPRHKITKRGQNVTFRCDPISEHNRLYWYRQTLGQGPEFLTYFQNEAQLEKSRLLSDRFSAERPKGSFSTLEIQRTEQGDSAMYLCASSLVRRDGPKGYTFGSGTRLTVV.

The gene calls are TRBV7-9 and TRBJ2-7, with 8 bases fitting TRBD1. CDR1 SEHNR and CDR2 FQNEAQ come from the germline V gene (reference sequence). This CDR3 region has 15 residues. V lost 4 bases and J lost 3; bases outside the gene matches: 8. CDR3 amino acids: CASSSSDRANYEQYF. The DNA of the CDR3 is TGTGCCAGCAGCTCCTCGGACAGGGCTAACTACGAGCAGTACTTC.

V and J are TRBV2 and TRBJ1-3, with 9 bases identical to TRBD1. The CDR3 is 16 amino acids. CDR1 is SNHLY, CDR2 FYNNEI, per germline. Germline trimming cut 6 bases from V and 6 bases from J; bases unmatched to any gene: 12. The CDR3 loop is CASRTIGQGRENTIYF. CDR3 sequence (DNA): TGTGCCAGCAGGACGATAGGACAGGGGCGAGAAAACACCATATATTTT.

This chain links TRBV7-2 with TRBJ2-3; D gene unclear. Trimming took 5 bases from V and 6 from J, leaving 15 bases between them. The CDR3 has 14 amino acids. Germline V gives CDR1 SGHTA, CDR2 FQGNSA. For the CDR3, the DNA is TGTGCCAGCAGCCCGAAGTCGGGTAGGGATACGCAGTATTTT. This encodes CASSPKSGRDTQYF.

V gene TRBV19 combines with J gene TRBJ1-1; D is unresolved. Germline V CDR1 and CDR2: LNHDA, SQIVND (reference sequence). There are 13 residues in the CDR3. Trimming stripped 3 bases from V and 0 bases from J, with 5 bases between. CDR3 in DNA: TGTGCCAGTAGTATCACAATGAACACTGAAGCTTTCTTT. Amino acids: CASSITMNTEAFF.

V usage is TRBV15 and J usage is TRBJ1-1, with no clear D. There are 14 residues in the CDR3. Germline V gives CDR1 LNHNV, CDR2 YYDKDF (reference sequence). Trimming left V 0 bases short and J 1 base short, with 6 bases between. As DNA, the CDR3 is TGTGCCACCAGCAGAGATCGAGGGAACACTGAAGCTTTCTTT. As protein: CATSRDRGNTEAFF. The entire variable domain, with the rest obtained from reference TRBV15 and TRBJ1-1, is as follows: DAMVIQNPRYQVTQFGKPVTLSCSQTLNHNVMYWYQQKSSQAPKLLFHYYDKDFNNEADTPDNFQSRRPNTSFCFLDIRSPGLGDTAMYLCATSRDRGNTEAFFGQGTRLTVV.

The CDR3 protein is CASRLGERGEGKEYYEQYF. As DNA, the CDR3 is TGTGCCAGTCGGCTTGGCGAGAGGGGGGAGGGGAAAGAGTACTACGAGCAGTACTTC. The chain carries TRBV18 and TRBJ2-7, with a tentative D call TRBD2 (7 bases). The CDR3 contains 19 residues. Germline CDR1 KGHSH, CDR2 LQKENI. V was pared by 9 bases and J by 3 bases, with 33 bases between.

This clone occurred a few times. The gene calls are TRBV6-1 and TRBJ2-2; 9 bases line up with TRBD1. Germline loops: CDR1 MNHNS, CDR2 SASEGT. This CDR3 comprises 15 residues. The trim removed 1 base at V and 4 bases at J, leaving 1 base unmatched. The CDR3 loop is CASSEGTGATGELFF. The CDR3 DNA follows: TGTGCCAGCAGTGAAGGGACAGGGGCCACCGGGGAGCTGTTTTTT.

CDR3 coding DNA: TGTGCCACCAGTGCTCAGGGTGGCACCGGGGAGCTGTTTTTT. It encodes CATSAQGGTGELFF. The chain joins TRBV24-1 to TRBJ2-2, with a weak D call TRBD1 (5 bases). Between the trimmed V and J ends, which lost 5 bases and 4 bases, there was a span of 10 bases. From germline, CDR1 is KGHDR and CDR2 SFDVKD. The CDR3 runs to 14 residues.

V is TRBV28 and J is TRBJ1-6; 7 nucleotides match TRBD1. The ends lost 6 bases at V and 11 bases at J; junction bases unmatched: 22. Germline V lookup: CDR1 MDHEN, CDR2 SYDVKM. The CDR3 covers 18 residues. CDR3 region: CASSPPGTVDARDPPLHF. Here the CDR3 DNA reads TGTGCCAGCAGCCCCCCGGGGACAGTGGACGCCCGGGATCCACCCCTCCACTTT.

V and J are TRBV11-1 and TRBJ1-2, with D unresolved. The CDR3 has 15 residues. CDR1 and CDR2 (germline): SGHAT, FQDESV (reference sequence). Trimming removed 0 bases at V and 0 bases at J, with 8 bases between. CDR3 region: CASSLAGTPNYGYTF. CDR3 DNA sequence: TGTGCCAGCAGCTTAGCAGGTACTCCTAACTATGGCTACACCTTC.

This chain joins TRBV5-6 and TRBJ2-2; 9 positions match TRBD1. Germline V CDR1 and CDR2: SGHDT, YYEEEE. The CDR3 covers 16 residues. Trimming removed 4 bases from V and 3 bases from J; junction bases left unmatched: 7. The CDR3 here is CASSGGTGPDTGELFF. The CDR3 DNA reads as TGTGCCAGCAGCGGAGGGACAGGGCCGGACACCGGGGAGCTGTTTTTT.